This record covers a single T cell receptor (beta chain). The antigen is unknown. The data are from a study of CD8 T cells in ankylosing spondylitis. Study-wide results and limits: What appeared characteristic of ankylosing spondylitis blood was a TCR beta motif of about eight highly homologous variants. Disease-linked clones, CD8+, were relatively rare in peripheral blood. Clones tied to disease were said to be significantly enriched in matched ankylosing spondylitis synovial fluid.

Each TCR beta library was made by quantitative 5'-RACE that incorporated molecular barcodes. TCRdb re-called the 5' RACE reads with MiXCR, one entry per CDR3 protein. The data show about 210,000 distinct CDR3 sequences, with around 7.9% seen just once and 14% held by the top ten. This CDR3 region has 15 residues. Per the germline V gene, CDR1 is SGHRS and CDR2 is YFSETQ. Trimming stripped 3 bases from V and 0 bases from J, with 9 bases between. The chain recombines TRBV5-1 with TRBJ2-2, with D hard to call. This clonotype was sampled from a male donor with ankylosing spondylitis. Specimen: blood, either unsorted or a sorted T cell fraction (not recorded which). CDR3 amino acids: CASSSWTSNTGELFF. As DNA, the CDR3 is TGCGCCAGCAGCTCCTGGACGTCGAACACCGGGGAGCTGTTTTTT.